This TCR beta chain stems from a study of T cell clonotyping in hematopoietic cell transplantation. This clone was recorded a few times. This sample's time point: recipient sample about 28 days before transplant, after cytoreduction. From germline, CDR1 is MRHNA and CDR2 SNTAGT. There are 9 residues in the CDR3. With 9 bases removed from V and 9 bases from J, the gap between germline ends came to 8 bases. Clones were sequenced by immunoSEQ multiplex PCR, and TCRdb holds only the in-frame ones, with some missing. The sample carries around 26,000 clones, about four fifths recorded once. The sequencing used peripheral blood mononuclear cells, collected before stem cell transplant. The V and J genes are TRBV6-4 and TRBJ1-2; no clear D gene. This clonotype was obtained from a man aged 35 to 55 with acute myeloid leukemia. Some clones in this sample may be carry-over from other donors' samples. The CDR3, as DNA: TGTGCCAGAGATACCAGCTACACCTTC. Translation gives CARDTSYTF.